The TCR beta chain under discussion was sequenced for a study of blood T cell repertoires in COVID-19. Some clones are missing from TCRdb's copy, which holds only in-frame ones; the method was immunoSEQ multiplex PCR. The sample has 230,000 or so clones, 84% seen once. V was trimmed by 1 base and J by 11 bases, leaving 18 bases between them. The CDR3 loop spans 14 amino acids. CDR1 SGHRS and CDR2 YFSETQ come from the germline V gene. This receptor was identified in a man aged 40-50 years who had recovered from COVID-19. The chain uses TRBV5-1 and TRBJ1-1; TRBD1 is a possible D gene (6 bases). The sample consisted of peripheral blood. This CDR3 is CASSLRGSGREAFF. CDR3 DNA: TGCGCCAGCAGCTTGAGGGGGTCGGGGAGGGAGGCTTTCTTT.